This T cell receptor (beta chain) was recovered during a study of T cell changes during pregnancy in multiple sclerosis. The CDR3 has 15 amino acids. V lost 5 bases to trimming and J lost 4 bases; unmatched junction nucleotides: 6. Per germline, CDR1 SGHVS and CDR2 FQNEAQ. Assay used: immunoSEQ multiplex PCR; TCRdb lists only in-frame clones, some missing. The table shows over 60,000 clones, with about nine tenths occurring only once. The clonotype originates from a female donor with multiple sclerosis, enrolled in a pregnancy study. The sequencing used peripheral blood, collected in the first trimester of pregnancy. The chain employs TRBV7-8 and TRBJ2-5, with 11 bases matching TRBD2. The CDR3 coding sequence is TGTGCCAGCAGCCCCGGGACTAGCGGTGGAGAGACCCAGTACTTC. Translating gives CASSPGTSGGETQYF.